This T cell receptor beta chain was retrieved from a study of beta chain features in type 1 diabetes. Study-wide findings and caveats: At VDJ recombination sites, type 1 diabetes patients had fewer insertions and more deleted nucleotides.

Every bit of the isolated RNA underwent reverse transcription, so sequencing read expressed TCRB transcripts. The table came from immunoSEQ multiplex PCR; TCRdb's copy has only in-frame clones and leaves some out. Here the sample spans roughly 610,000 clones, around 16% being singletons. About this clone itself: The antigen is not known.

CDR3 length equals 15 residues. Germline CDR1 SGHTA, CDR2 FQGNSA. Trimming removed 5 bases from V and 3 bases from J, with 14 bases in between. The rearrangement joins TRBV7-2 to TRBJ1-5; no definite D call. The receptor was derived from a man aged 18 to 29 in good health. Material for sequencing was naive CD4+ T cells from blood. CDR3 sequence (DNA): TGTGCCAGCAGCCCCGAAGGCGGATACAATCAGCCCCAGCATTTT. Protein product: CASSPEGGYNQPQHF.